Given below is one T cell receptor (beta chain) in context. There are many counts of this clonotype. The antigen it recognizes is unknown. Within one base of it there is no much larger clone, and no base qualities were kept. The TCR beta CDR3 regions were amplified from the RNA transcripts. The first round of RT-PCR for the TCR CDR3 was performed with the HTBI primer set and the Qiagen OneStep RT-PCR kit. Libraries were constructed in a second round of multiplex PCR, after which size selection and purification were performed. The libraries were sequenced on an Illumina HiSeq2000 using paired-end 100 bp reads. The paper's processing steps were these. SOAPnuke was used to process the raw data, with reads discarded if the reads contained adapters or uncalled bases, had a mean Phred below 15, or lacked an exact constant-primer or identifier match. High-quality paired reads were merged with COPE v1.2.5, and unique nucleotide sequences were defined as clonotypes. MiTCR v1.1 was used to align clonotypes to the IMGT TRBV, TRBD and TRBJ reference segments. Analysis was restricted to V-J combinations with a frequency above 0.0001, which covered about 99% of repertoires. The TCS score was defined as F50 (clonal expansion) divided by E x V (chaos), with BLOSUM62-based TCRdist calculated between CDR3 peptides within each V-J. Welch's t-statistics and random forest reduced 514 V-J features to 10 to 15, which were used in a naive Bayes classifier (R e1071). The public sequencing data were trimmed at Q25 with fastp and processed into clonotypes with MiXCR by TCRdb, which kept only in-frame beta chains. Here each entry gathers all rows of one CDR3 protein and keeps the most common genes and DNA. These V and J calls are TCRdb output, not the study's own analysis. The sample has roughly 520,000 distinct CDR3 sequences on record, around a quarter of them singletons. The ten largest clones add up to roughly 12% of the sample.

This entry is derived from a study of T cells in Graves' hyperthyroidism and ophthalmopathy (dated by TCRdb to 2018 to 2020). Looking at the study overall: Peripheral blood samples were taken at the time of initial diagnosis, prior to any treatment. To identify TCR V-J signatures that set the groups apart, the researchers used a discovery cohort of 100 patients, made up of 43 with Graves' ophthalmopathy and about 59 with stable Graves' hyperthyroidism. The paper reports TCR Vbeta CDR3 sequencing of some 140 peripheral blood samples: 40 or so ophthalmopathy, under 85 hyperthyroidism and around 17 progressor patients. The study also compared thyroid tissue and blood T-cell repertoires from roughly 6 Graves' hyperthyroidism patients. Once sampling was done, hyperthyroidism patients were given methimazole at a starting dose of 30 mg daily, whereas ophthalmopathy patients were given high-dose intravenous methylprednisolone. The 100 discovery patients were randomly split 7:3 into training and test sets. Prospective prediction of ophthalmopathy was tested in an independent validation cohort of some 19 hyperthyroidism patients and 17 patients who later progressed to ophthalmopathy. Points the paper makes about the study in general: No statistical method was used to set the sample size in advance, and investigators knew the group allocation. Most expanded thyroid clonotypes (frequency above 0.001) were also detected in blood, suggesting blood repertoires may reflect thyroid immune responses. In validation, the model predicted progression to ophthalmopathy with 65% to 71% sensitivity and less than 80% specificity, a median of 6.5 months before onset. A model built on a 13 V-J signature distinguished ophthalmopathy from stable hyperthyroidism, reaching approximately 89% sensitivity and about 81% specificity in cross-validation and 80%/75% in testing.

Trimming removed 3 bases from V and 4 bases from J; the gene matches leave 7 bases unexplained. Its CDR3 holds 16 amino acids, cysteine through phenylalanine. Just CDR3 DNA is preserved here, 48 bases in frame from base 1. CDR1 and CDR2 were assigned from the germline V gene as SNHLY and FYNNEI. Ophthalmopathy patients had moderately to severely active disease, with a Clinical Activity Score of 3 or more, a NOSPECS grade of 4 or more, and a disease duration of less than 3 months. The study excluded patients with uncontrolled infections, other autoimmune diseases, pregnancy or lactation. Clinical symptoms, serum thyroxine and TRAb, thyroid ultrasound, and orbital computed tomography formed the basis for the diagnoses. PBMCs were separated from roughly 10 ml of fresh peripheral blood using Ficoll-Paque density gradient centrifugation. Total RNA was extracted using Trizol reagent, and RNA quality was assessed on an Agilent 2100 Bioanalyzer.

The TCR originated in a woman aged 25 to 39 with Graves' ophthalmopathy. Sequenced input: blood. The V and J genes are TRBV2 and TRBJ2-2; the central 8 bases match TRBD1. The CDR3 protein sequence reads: CASSELRGRGTGELFF. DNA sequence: TGTGCCAGCAGTGAGCTCAGGGGGCGCGGCACCGGGGAGCTGTTTTTT. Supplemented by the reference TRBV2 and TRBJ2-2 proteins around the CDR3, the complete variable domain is EPEVTQTPSHQVTQMGQEVILRCVPISNHLYFYWYRQILGQKVEFLVSFYNNEISEKSEIFDDQFSVERPDGSNFTLKIRSTKLEDSAMYFCASSELRGRGTGELFFGEGSRLTVL.